This T cell receptor (beta chain) was observed in a study of cytomegalovirus exposure and HLA in healthy donors. Study results and limitations: Later work associated around 18,000 TCR beta sequences with HLA alleles at 0.05 false discovery rate.

Vbeta (60) and Jbeta (13) primers were used in the PCR. The table came from immunoSEQ multiplex PCR; TCRdb's copy has only in-frame clones and leaves some out. This sample has 55,000 to 65,000 clones, with approximately 80% found just once. Details on this clone: Its antigen is not identified.

The germline gives CDR1 KGHSH, CDR2 LQKENI. The CDR3 sequence is 15 residues long. This chain links TRBV18 with TRBJ2-5, with TRBD1 matching 10 bases. The DNA end is more similar to TRBJ2-7, so the J call may be wrong. Sample: PBMCs. This clonotype was obtained from a human donor in good health. The CDR3 nucleotides are TGTGCCAGCTCACGACGGACAGGGGGGGGTCCCGAGCAGTACTTC. Translating gives CASSRRTGGGPEQYF.